The T cell receptor (beta chain) described here comes from a study of CD8+ T cells in alopecia areata. Following extraction, RNA underwent reverse transcription to cDNA, which served as the sequencing template. Profiled with immunoSEQ multiplex PCR; TCRdb holds only in-frame clones, not every one. There are about 190,000 clones in the sample; roughly three fifths occur only once, and approximately 0.7% lies in the top ten. Trimming cost V 2 bases and J 3 bases, with 16 bases left between them. CDR1 and CDR2 from the germline V gene are GTSNPN and SVGIG (reference sequence). The CDR3 has 15 residues. Treatment in this sample: oral pan-JAK inhibitor, 5-10 mg twice daily.

The chain links TRBV30 to TRBJ1-2; D not certain. The clonotype comes from a human donor with alopecia areata. Sequencing used CD4+ T cells sorted from blood, obtained at week 4, from a patient treated with tofacitinib. DNA of the CDR3: TGTGCCTGGAGTCGACCTCGGTTAAGGGACTATGGCTACACCTTC. Its translation: CAWSRPRLRDYGYTF.